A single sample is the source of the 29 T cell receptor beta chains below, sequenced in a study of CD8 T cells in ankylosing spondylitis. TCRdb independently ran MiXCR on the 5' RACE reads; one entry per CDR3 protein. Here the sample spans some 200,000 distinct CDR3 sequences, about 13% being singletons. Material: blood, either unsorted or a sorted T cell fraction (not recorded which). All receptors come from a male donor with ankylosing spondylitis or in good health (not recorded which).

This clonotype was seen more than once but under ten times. CDR3 residues: CASSFTQGTDTQYF. For the CDR3, the DNA is TGTGCCAGCAGTTTTACTCAAGGCACAGATACGCAGTATTTT. The chain couples TRBV27 to TRBJ2-3; D call uncertain. There are 14 residues in the CDR3. The germline CDR1 and CDR2 sequences are MNHEY and SMNVEV (reference sequence). V lost 3 bases to trimming and J lost 1 base, with 8 bases between them.

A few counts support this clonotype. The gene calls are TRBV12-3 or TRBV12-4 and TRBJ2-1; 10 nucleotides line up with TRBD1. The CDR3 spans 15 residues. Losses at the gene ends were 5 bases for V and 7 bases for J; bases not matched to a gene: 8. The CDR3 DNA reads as TGTGCCAGCAGTAGGACAGGGGGGAGCGGGAATGAGCAGTTCTTC. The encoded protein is CASSRTGGSGNEQFF.

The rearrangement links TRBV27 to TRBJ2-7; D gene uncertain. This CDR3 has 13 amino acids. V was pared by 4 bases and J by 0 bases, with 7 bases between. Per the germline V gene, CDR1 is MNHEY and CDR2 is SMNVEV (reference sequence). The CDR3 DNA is TGTGCCAGCAGTTACGGCCGCTCCTACGAGCAGTACTTC. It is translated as CASSYGRSYEQYF.

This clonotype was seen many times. The CDR3 protein is CASSEKDDSGNTIYF. Here the CDR3 DNA reads TGCGCCAGCAGTGAGAAGGACGACTCTGGAAACACCATATATTTT. The gene calls are TRBV10-1 and TRBJ1-3; D call uncertain. Germline CDR1 and CDR2: WNHNN and SYGVQD (reference sequence). The ends were cut back, 2 bases at V and 0 bases at J, with 8 bases in the middle. This CDR3 spans 15 amino acids.

CDR3 protein: CASSGGQGKKYEQYF. In DNA form, the CDR3 reads TGCGCCAGCAGCGGGGGACAGGGTAAGAAATACGAGCAGTACTTC. The gene calls are TRBV5-1 and TRBJ2-7, with 9 bases that match TRBD1. From germline, CDR1 is SGHRS and CDR2 YFSETQ. The CDR3 is 15 residues long. The junction had 9 bases not matched to a gene; V was cut back by 4 bases and J by 4 bases. The whole variable domain, filled in from reference TRBV5-1 and TRBJ2-7, reads KAGVTQTPRYLIKTRGQQVTLSCSPISGHRSVSWYQQTPGQGLQFLFEYFSETQRNKGNFPGRFSGRQFSNSRSEMNVSTLELGDSALYLCASSGGQGKKYEQYFGPGTRLTVT.

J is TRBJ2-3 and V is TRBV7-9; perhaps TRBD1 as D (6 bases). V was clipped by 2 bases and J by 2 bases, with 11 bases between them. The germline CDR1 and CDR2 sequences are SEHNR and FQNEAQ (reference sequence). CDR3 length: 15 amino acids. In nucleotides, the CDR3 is TGTGCCAGCAGCTTATACAGGGCCCCCACAGATACGCAGTATTTT. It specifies CASSLYRAPTDTQYF.

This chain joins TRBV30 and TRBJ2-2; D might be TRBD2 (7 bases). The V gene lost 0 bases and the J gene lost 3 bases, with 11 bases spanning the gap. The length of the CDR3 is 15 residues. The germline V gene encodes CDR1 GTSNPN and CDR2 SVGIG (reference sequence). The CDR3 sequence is CAWSVRGRDTGELFF. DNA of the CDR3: TGTGCCTGGAGTGTTAGGGGGAGGGACACCGGGGAGCTGTTTTTT. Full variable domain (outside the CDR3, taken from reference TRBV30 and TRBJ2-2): SQTIHQWPATLVQPVGSPLSLECTVEGTSNPNLYWYRQAAGRGLQLLFYSVGIGQISSEVPQNLSASRPQDRQFILSSKKLLLSDSGFYLCAWSVRGRDTGELFFGEGSRLTVL.

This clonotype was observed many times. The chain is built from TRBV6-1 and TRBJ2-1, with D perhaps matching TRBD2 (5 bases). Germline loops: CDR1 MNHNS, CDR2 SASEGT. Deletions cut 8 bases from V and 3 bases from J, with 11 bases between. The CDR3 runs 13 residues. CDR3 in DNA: TGTGCCAGCGGAGAGCGGCACTACAATGAGCAGTTCTTC. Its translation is CASGERHYNEQFF.

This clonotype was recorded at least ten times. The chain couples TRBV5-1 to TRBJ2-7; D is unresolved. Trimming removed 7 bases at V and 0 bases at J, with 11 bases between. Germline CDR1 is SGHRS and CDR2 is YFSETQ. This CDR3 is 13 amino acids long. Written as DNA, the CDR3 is TGCGCCAGCCTAGACCCTATCTCCTACGAGCAGTACTTC. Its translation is CASLDPISYEQYF.

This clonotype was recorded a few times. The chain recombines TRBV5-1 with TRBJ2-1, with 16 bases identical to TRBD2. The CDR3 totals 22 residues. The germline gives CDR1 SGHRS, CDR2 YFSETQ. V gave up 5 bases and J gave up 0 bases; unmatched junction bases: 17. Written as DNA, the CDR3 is TGCGCCAGCAGTCCGATACCTCCGGGACTAGCGGGAGGGCCTCGCTCCTACAATGAGCAGTTCTTC. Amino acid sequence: CASSPIPPGLAGGPRSYNEQFF.

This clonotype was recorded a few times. The CDR3, as DNA: TGTGCCAGCAGTTTTACTCCGCCCCCCTACGAGCAGTACTTC. Amino acids: CASSFTPPPYEQYF. V and J are TRBV7-9 and TRBJ2-7, with unresolved D. V gave up 6 bases and J gave up 2 bases, with 14 bases separating them. CDR3 length: 14 amino acids. Per germline, CDR1 SEHNR and CDR2 FQNEAQ (reference sequence).

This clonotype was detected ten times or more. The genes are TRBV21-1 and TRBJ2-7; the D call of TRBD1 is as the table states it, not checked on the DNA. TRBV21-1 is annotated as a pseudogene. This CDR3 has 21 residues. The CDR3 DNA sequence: TGTGCCAGCAGCAAACAGGGGACTGGGCCCCCCAGGGCGGGGTATGGGAACGAGCAGTACTTC. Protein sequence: CASSKQGTGPPRAGYGNEQYF.

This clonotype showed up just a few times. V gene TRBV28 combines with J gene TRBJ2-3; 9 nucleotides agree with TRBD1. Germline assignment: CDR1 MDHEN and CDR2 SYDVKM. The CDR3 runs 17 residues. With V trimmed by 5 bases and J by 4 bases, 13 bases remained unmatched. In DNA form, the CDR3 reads TGTGCCAGCAGTCCTCTATCCGACAGGGGGGCAGCAGATACGCAGTATTTT. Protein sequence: CASSPLSDRGAADTQYF.

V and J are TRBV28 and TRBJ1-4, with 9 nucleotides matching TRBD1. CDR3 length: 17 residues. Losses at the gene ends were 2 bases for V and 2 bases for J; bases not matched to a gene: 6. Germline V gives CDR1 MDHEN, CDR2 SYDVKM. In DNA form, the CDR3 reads TGTGCCAGCAGTTTAGAGACAGGGGGTGGGACTAATGAAAAACTGTTTTTT. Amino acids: CASSLETGGGTNEKLFF. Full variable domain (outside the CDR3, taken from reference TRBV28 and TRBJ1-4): DVKVTQSSRYLVKRTGEKVFLECVQDMDHENMFWYRQDPGLGLRLIYFSYDVKMKEKGDIPEGYSVSREKKERFSLILESASTNQTSMYLCASSLETGGGTNEKLFFGSGTQLSVL.

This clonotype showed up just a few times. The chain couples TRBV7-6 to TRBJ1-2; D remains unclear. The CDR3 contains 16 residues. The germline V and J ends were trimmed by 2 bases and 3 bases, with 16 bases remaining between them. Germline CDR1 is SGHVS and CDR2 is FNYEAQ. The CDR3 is CASSLFGPEDYYGYTF. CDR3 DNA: TGTGCCAGCAGCTTATTTGGGCCGGAAGATTACTATGGCTACACCTTC.

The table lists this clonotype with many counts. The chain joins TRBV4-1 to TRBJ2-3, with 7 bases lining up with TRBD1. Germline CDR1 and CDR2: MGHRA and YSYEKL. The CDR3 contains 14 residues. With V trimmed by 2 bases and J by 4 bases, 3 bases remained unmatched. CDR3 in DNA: TGCGCCAGCAGCCAAAGACAGGGCGCAGATACGCAGTATTTT. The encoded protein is CASSQRQGADTQYF.

The CDR3 region is CSVEDLGQGVRETQYF. As DNA, the CDR3 is TGCAGCGTTGAAGATCTGGGGCAGGGAGTTCGAGAGACCCAGTACTTC. The chain employs TRBV29-1 and TRBJ2-5, with D possibly being TRBD1 or TRBD2 (5 bases each). Germline V gene sequence: CDR1 SQVTM, CDR2 ANQGSEA. V was cut by 0 bases and J by 4 bases, with 18 bases left in between. The CDR3 extends over 16 amino acids.

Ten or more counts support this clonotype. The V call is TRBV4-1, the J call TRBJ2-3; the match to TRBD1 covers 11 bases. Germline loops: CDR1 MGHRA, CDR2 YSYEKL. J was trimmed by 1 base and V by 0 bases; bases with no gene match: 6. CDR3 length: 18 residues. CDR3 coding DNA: TGCGCCAGCAGCCAAGAGGGTCTGGGACAGGGGGGCACAGATACGCAGTATTTT. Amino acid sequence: CASSQEGLGQGGTDTQYF.

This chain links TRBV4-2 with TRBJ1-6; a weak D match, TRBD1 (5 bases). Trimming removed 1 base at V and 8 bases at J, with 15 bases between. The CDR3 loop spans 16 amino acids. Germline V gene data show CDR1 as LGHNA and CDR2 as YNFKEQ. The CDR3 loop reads CASSQAVKGSDSPLHF. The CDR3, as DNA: TGTGCCAGCAGCCAAGCAGTTAAGGGGTCTGATTCACCCCTCCACTTT.

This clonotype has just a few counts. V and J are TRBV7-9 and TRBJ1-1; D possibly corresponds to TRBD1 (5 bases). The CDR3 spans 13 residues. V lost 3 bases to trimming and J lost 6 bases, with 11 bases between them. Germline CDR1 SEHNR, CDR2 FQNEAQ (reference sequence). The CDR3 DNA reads TGTGCCAGCAGCTTTGGGGGGAGAGCTGAAGCTTTCTTT. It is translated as CASSFGGRAEAFF.

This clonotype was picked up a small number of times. The CDR3 coding sequence is TGTGCCAGCAGTTTAGCCAGGGCTGGTTCGAATGAGCAGTTCTTC. As protein: CASSLARAGSNEQFF. J is TRBJ2-1 and V is TRBV27, with D perhaps matching TRBD1 (5 bases). Per the germline V gene, CDR1 is MNHEY and CDR2 is SMNVEV (reference sequence). The CDR3 totals 15 residues. V gave up 2 bases and J gave up 7 bases, with 15 bases separating them.

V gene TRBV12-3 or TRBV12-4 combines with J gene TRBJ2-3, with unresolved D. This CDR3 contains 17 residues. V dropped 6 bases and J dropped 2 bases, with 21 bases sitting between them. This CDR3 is CASRSLYGGFPTDTQYF. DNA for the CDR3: TGTGCCAGCAGGTCCCTATACGGCGGTTTCCCCACAGATACGCAGTATTTT.

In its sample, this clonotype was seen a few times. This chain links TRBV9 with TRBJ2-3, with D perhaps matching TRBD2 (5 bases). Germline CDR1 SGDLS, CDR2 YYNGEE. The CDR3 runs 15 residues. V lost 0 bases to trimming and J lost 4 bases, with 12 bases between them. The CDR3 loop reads CASSVEVDSADTQYF. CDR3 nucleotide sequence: TGTGCCAGCAGCGTAGAAGTGGACTCCGCAGATACGCAGTATTTT.

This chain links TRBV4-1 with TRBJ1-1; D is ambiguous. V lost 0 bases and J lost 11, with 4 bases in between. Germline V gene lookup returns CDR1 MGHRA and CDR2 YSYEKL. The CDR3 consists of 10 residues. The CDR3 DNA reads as TGCGCCAGCAGCCAAGACAGGGCTTTCTTT. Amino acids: CASSQDRAFF.

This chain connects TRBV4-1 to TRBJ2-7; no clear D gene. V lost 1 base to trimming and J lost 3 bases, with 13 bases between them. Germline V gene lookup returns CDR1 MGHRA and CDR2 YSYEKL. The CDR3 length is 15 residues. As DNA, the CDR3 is TGCGCCAGCAGCCAAGGGGTCTCCCGTGGCTACGAGCAGTACTTC. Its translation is CASSQGVSRGYEQYF.

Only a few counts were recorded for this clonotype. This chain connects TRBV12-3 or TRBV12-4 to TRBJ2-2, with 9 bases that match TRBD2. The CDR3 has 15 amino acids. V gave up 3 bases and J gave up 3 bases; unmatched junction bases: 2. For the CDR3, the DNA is TGTGCCAGCAGTTTGCAGCGGGAGGACACCGGGGAGCTGTTTTTT. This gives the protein CASSLQREDTGELFF.

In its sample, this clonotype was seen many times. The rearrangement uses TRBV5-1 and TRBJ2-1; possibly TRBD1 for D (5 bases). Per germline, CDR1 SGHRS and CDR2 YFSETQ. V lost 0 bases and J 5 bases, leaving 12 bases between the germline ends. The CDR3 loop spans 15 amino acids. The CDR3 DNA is TGCGCCAGCAGCTTGGCTCAGGGCATGGACAATGAGCAGTTCTTC. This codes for CASSLAQGMDNEQFF.

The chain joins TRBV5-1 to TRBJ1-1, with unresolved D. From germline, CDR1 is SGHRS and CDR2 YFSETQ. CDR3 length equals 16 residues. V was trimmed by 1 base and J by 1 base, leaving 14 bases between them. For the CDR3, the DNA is TGCGCCAGCAGCTTGTCAAGGGCCAGCCAGAACACTGAAGCTTTCTTT. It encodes CASSLSRASQNTEAFF. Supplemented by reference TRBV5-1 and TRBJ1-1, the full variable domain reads KAGVTQTPRYLIKTRGQQVTLSCSPISGHRSVSWYQQTPGQGLQFLFEYFSETQRNKGNFPGRFSGRQFSNSRSEMNVSTLELGDSALYLCASSLSRASQNTEAFFGQGTRLTVV.

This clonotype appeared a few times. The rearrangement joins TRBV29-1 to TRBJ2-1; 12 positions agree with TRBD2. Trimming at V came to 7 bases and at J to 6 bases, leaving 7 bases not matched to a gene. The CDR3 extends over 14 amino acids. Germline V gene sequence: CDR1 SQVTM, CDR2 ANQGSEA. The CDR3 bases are TGCAGCGGGGTCACTAGCGGGGGGCCCAATGAGCAGTTCTTC. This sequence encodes CSGVTSGGPNEQFF.